The rows below give T cell receptor beta chains drawn from one sample of a study of cytomegalovirus exposure and HLA in healthy donors. Produced via immunoSEQ multiplex PCR; TCRdb's table is partial and in-frame only. The data show 200,000 to 250,000 clones, around 64% seen once. Sequenced input: PBMCs. The receptors were sampled from a man aged 35-49 years in good health and CMV-seropositive. Both conserved end residues are part of each CDR3. Each record gives: clone size, D gene, V gene, J gene, CDR3 protein, CDR3 DNA. A D gene is named only where the DNA matches it firmly. Size tells how often a clone was seen (once, few, many) or the class of an expanded clone, and some rows leave it out.

clone size: NA; D gene: TRBD1; V gene: TRBV18; J gene: TRBJ1-5; CDR3 protein: CASSQGTTGDQPQHF; CDR3 DNA: TGTGCCAGCTCACAGGGGACGACAGGGGATCAGCCCCAGCATTTT
clone size: NA; D gene: TRBD1; V gene: TRBV27; J gene: TRBJ2-7; CDR3 protein: CASRGTGGLYEQYF; CDR3 DNA: TGTGCCAGCAGAGGGACAGGGGGTCTCTACGAGCAGTACTTC
clone size: NA; D gene: NA; V gene: TRBV28; J gene: TRBJ1-2; CDR3 protein: CASRDTSYGYTF; CDR3 DNA: TGTGCCAGCCGGGACACCAGCTATGGCTACACCTTC
clone size: NA; D gene: TRBD2; V gene: TRBV5-4; J gene: TRBJ2-3; CDR3 protein: CASSLVRGVGTDTQYF; CDR3 DNA: TGTGCCAGCAGCTTGGTACGGGGGGTCGGCACAGATACGCAGTATTTT
clone size: NA; D gene: TRBD2; V gene: TRBV6-4; J gene: TRBJ2-3; CDR3 protein: CASSDTGLAGADTQYF; CDR3 DNA: TGTGCCAGCAGTGACACCGGACTAGCGGGGGCAGATACGCAGTATTTT
clone size: NA; D gene: TRBD1; V gene: TRBV29-1; J gene: TRBJ2-7; CDR3 protein: CSVAGTGFSYEQYF; CDR3 DNA: TGCAGCGTTGCCGGGACAGGGTTCTCCTACGAGCAGTACTTC
clone size: NA; D gene: NA; V gene: TRBV7-8; J gene: TRBJ1-2; CDR3 protein: CASSLDESSYGYTF; CDR3 DNA: TGTGCCAGCAGCTTAGATGAGTCATCCTATGGCTACACCTTC
clone size: NA; D gene: NA; V gene: TRBV25-1; J gene: TRBJ2-7; CDR3 protein: CASSEDQGEQYF; CDR3 DNA: TGTGCCAGCAGTGAGGACCAGGGCGAGCAGTACTTC
clone size: once; D gene: NA; V gene: TRBV5-1; J gene: TRBJ2-1; CDR3 protein: CASSPASRDNEQFF; CDR3 DNA: TGCGCCAGCAGTCCGGCCTCTCGGGACAATGAGCAGTTCTTC
clone size: NA; D gene: NA; V gene: TRBV5-1; J gene: TRBJ2-7; CDR3 protein: CASSLGPVLEFSYEQYF; CDR3 DNA: TGCGCCAGCAGCTTGGGGCCAGTCTTGGAGTTCTCCTACGAGCAGTACTTC
clone size: NA; D gene: NA; V gene: TRBV7-9; J gene: TRBJ1-1; CDR3 protein: CASSLTSSDTEAFF; CDR3 DNA: TGTGCCAGCAGCTTGACATCTTCGGACACTGAAGCTTTCTTT
clone size: NA; D gene: NA; V gene: TRBV28; J gene: TRBJ2-2; CDR3 protein: CASSSPGDTGELFF; CDR3 DNA: TGTGCCAGCAGTAGCCCCGGGGACACCGGGGAGCTGTTTTTT
clone size: few; D gene: NA; V gene: TRBV19; J gene: TRBJ2-1; CDR3 protein: CASSIGRGPEQFF; CDR3 DNA: TGTGCCAGTAGTATCGGGAGGGGGCCTGAGCAGTTCTTC
clone size: NA; D gene: NA; V gene: TRBV28; J gene: TRBJ1-5; CDR3 protein: CASRKGGGGRSNQPQHF; CDR3 DNA: TGTGCCAGCAGAAAGGGGGGAGGGGGGCGTAGCAATCAGCCCCAGCATTTT
clone size: NA; D gene: NA; V gene: TRBV4-1; J gene: TRBJ2-3; CDR3 protein: CASSQRSGPNTQYF; CDR3 DNA: TGCGCCAGCAGCCAACGAAGCGGGCCTAATACGCAGTATTTT
clone size: NA; D gene: NA; V gene: TRBV2; J gene: TRBJ1-6; CDR3 protein: CASSDTGHNSPLHF; CDR3 DNA: TGTGCCAGCAGTGATACAGGGCATAATTCACCCCTCCACTTT
clone size: few; D gene: TRBD1; V gene: TRBV7-9; J gene: TRBJ1-1; CDR3 protein: CASSLAGTGMNTEAFF; CDR3 DNA: TGTGCCAGCAGCTTAGCCGGGACAGGGATGAACACTGAAGCTTTCTTT
clone size: NA; D gene: TRBD2; V gene: TRBV19; J gene: TRBJ2-3; CDR3 protein: CASSIVAGGTDTQYF; CDR3 DNA: TGTGCCAGTAGTATTGTAGCGGGGGGCACAGATACGCAGTATTTT
clone size: NA; D gene: TRBD2; V gene: TRBV13; J gene: TRBJ2-1; CDR3 protein: CASSSRGGPPSYNEQFF; CDR3 DNA: TGTGCCAGCAGCTCACGCGGGGGGCCTCCATCCTACAATGAGCAGTTCTTC
clone size: NA; D gene: TRBD1; V gene: TRBV18; J gene: TRBJ2-7; CDR3 protein: CASSEGTGSYEQYF; CDR3 DNA: TGTGCCAGCTCCGAAGGGACAGGGAGCTACGAGCAGTACTTC
clone size: NA; D gene: TRBD2; V gene: TRBV19; J gene: TRBJ2-3; CDR3 protein: CASSSTTSGARDTQYF; CDR3 DNA: TGTGCCAGTAGTTCCACAACTAGCGGGGCCCGGGATACGCAGTATTTT
clone size: NA; D gene: TRBD1; V gene: TRBV5-1; J gene: TRBJ2-2; CDR3 protein: CASSLADRQGAVAGELFF; CDR3 DNA: TGCGCCAGCAGCTTGGCCGATCGACAGGGAGCGGTCGCCGGGGAGCTGTTTTTT